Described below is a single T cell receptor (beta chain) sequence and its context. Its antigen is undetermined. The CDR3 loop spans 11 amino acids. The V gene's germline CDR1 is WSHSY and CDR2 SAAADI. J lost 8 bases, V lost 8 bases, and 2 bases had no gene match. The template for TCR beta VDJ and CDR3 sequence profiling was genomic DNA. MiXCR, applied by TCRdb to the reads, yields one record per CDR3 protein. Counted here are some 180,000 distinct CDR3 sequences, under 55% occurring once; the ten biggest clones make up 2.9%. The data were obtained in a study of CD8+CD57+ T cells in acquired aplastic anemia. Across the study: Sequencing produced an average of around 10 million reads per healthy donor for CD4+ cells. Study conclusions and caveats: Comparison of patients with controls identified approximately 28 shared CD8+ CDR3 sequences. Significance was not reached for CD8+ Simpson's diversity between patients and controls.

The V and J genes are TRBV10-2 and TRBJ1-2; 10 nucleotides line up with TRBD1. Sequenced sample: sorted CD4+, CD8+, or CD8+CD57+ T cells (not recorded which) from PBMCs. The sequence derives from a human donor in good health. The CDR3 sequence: CASGQGEGYTF. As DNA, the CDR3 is TGCGCCAGCGGACAGGGGGAGGGCTACACCTTC.